The rows below give T cell receptor beta chains drawn from one sample of a study of T-cell memory formation after mild COVID-19. MiXCR, applied by TCRdb to the 5' RACE reads, yields one record per CDR3 protein. Found here are roughly 380,000 distinct CDR3 sequences, under 30% of them singletons; the top ten hold about 14%. The specimen sequenced was PBMCs or a T cell subset sorted from them (not recorded which). These receptors were obtained from an adult woman who had mild COVID-19 (a few samples of this study predate the infection). Cell type and time point are not known. The CDR3 runs from the conserved cysteine through the conserved F or W. The order of the fields is J gene, CDR3 length, V gene, CDR3 protein.

j_call: TRBJ2-1; cdr3_length: 15; v_call: TRBV5-1; cdr3_aa: CASSSTGLTYNEQFF
j_call: TRBJ2-5; cdr3_length: 15; v_call: TRBV7-3; cdr3_aa: CASSQHGAGRETQYF
j_call: TRBJ2-3; cdr3_length: 16; v_call: TRBV7-9; cdr3_aa: CASSPGLAERADTQYF
j_call: TRBJ1-5; cdr3_length: 15; v_call: TRBV6-2/TRBV6-3; cdr3_aa: CASSYSTGGNQPQHF
j_call: TRBJ1-1; cdr3_length: 17; v_call: TRBV6-6; cdr3_aa: CASSPLNRGAGNTEAFF
j_call: TRBJ1-1; cdr3_length: 13; v_call: TRBV20-1; cdr3_aa: CSARTGGDTEAFF
j_call: TRBJ2-2; cdr3_length: 13; v_call: TRBV5-1; cdr3_aa: CASSLDLGGELFF
j_call: TRBJ2-3; cdr3_length: 13; v_call: TRBV5-1; cdr3_aa: CASSRESTDTQYF
j_call: TRBJ2-3; cdr3_length: 14; v_call: TRBV7-2; cdr3_aa: CASSLPATGNTQYF
j_call: TRBJ2-7; cdr3_length: 15; v_call: TRBV20-1; cdr3_aa: CSAPGQGNIGNEQYF
j_call: TRBJ1-6; cdr3_length: 15; v_call: TRBV3-1; cdr3_aa: CASSQTYRRNSPLHF
j_call: TRBJ2-7; cdr3_length: 16; v_call: TRBV7-9; cdr3_aa: CASSLGTPGSPYEQYF
j_call: TRBJ1-1; cdr3_length: 14; v_call: TRBV4-2; cdr3_aa: CASSQYGLNTEAFF
j_call: TRBJ2-1; cdr3_length: 18; v_call: TRBV4-2; cdr3_aa: CASSHPLVGDSSYNEQFF
j_call: TRBJ1-4; cdr3_length: 13; v_call: TRBV5-1; cdr3_aa: CASSNGRNQKLFF